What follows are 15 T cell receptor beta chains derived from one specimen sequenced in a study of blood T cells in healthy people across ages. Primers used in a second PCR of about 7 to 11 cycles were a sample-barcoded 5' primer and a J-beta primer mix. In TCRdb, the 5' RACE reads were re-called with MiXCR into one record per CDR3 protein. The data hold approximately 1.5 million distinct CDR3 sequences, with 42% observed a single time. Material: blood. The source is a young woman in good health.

The CDR3 sequence is CASGRDRSRYGYTF. The DNA for the CDR3 is TGTGCCAGCGGCCGGGACCGGAGTAGGTATGGCTACACCTTC. The chain is built from TRBV2 and TRBJ1-2, with D tentatively TRBD1 (5 bases). Germline V gene data show CDR1 as SNHLY and CDR2 as FYNNEI. The germline V and J ends were trimmed by 8 bases and 5 bases, with 18 bases remaining between them. The CDR3 consists of 14 residues.

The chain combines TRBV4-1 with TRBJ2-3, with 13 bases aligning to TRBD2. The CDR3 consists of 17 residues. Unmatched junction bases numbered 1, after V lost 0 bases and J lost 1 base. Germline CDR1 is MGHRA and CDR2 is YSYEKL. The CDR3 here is CASSQEGTSGGTDTQYF. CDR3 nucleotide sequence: TGCGCCAGCAGCCAAGAAGGGACTAGCGGGGGCACAGATACGCAGTATTTT.

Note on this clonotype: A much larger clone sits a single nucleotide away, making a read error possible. DNA for the CDR3: TGCAGCGTTGCGGGGCAGTTGTCCCACGAGCAGTTCTTC. Translating it yields CSVAGQLSHEQFF. This sequence joins TRBV29-1 and TRBJ2-1; TRBD1 or TRBD2 may be the D gene (5 bases each). The ends were cut back, 4 bases at V and 10 bases at J, with 17 bases in the middle. The germline V gene encodes CDR1 SQVTM and CDR2 ANQGSEA. This CDR3 has 13 residues.

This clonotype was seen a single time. The CDR3: CASSYWDKEGYTF. The CDR3 DNA reads as TGTGCCAGCAGTTACTGGGACAAGGAAGGCTACACCTTC. This chain joins TRBV6-2 or TRBV6-3 and TRBJ1-2; TRBD1 might be the D (6 bases). Germline-derived CDR1 and CDR2 are MNHEY and SVGEGT. The CDR3 sequence is 13 residues long. V lost 1 base to trimming and J lost 8 bases, with 11 bases between them.

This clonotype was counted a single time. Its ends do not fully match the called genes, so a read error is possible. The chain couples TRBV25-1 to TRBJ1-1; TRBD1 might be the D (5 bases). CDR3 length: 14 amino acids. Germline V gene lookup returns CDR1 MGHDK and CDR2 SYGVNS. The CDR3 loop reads CASTEGVGNTEAFF. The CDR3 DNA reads TGTGCCAGCACTGAAGGGGTGGGGAACACTGAAGCTTTCTTT.

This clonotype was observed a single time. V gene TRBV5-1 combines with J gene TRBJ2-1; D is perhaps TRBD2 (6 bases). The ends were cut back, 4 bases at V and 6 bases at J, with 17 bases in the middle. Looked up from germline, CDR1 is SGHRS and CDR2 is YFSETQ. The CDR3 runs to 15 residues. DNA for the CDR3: TGCGCCAGCAGCCCTCACTCGGGGGTATCCAATGAGCAGTTCTTC. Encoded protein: CASSPHSGVSNEQFF.

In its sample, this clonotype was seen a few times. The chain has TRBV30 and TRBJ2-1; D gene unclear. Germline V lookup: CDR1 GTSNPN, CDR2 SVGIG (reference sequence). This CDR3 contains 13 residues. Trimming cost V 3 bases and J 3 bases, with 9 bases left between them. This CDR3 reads CAWRIHGYNEQFF. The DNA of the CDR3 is TGTGCCTGGAGAATACACGGCTACAATGAGCAGTTCTTC. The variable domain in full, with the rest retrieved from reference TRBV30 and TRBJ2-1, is SQTIHQWPATLVQPVGSPLSLECTVEGTSNPNLYWYRQAAGRGLQLLFYSVGIGQISSEVPQNLSASRPQDRQFILSSKKLLLSDSGFYLCAWRIHGYNEQFFGPGTRLTVL.

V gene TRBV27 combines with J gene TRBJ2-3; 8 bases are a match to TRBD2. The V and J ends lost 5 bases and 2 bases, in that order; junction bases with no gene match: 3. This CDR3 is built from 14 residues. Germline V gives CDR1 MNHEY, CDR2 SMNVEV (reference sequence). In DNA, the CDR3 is TGTGCCAGCAGTCGACTAGCGATCACAGATACGCAGTATTTT. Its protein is CASSRLAITDTQYF.

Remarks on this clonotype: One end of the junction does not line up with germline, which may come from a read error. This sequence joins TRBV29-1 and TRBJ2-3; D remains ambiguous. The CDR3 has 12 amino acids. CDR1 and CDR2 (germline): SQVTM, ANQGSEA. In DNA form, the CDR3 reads TGCAGCGTAGGCGGAAGCACAGATGCGCAGTATTTT. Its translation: CSVGGSTDAQYF.

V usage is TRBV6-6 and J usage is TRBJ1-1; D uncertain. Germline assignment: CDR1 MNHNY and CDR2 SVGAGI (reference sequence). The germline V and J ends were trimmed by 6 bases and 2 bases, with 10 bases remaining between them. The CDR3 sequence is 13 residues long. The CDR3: CASSPKRNTEAFF. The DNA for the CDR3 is TGTGCCAGCAGCCCTAAGCGTAACACTGAAGCTTTCTTT.

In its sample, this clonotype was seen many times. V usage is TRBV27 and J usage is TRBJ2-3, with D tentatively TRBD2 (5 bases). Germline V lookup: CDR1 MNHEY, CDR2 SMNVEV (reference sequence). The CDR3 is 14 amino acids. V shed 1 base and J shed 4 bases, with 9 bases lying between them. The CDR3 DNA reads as TGTGCCAGCAGTTTATTCGGGGAAGCAGATACGCAGTATTTT. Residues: CASSLFGEADTQYF.

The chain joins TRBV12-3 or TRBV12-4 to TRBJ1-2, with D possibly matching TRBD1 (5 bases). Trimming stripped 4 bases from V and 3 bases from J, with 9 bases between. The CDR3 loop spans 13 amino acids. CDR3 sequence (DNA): TGTGCCAGCAGTTGGGAGGGGTACTATGGCTACACCTTC. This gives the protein CASSWEGYYGYTF.

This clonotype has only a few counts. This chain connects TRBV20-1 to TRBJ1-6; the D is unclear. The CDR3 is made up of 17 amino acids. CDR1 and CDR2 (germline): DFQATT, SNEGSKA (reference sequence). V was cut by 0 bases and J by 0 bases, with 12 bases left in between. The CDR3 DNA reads TGCAGTGCTAGAGATGGAGGGCTAAGCTCCTATAATTCACCCCTCCACTTT. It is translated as CSARDGGLSSYNSPLHF.

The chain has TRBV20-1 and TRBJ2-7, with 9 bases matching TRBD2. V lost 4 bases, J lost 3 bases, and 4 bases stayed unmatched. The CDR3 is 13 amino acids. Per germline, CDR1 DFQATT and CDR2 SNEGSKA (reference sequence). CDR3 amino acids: CSANSGSLYEQYF. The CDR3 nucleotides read TGCAGTGCTAATAGCGGGAGTCTCTACGAGCAGTACTTC.

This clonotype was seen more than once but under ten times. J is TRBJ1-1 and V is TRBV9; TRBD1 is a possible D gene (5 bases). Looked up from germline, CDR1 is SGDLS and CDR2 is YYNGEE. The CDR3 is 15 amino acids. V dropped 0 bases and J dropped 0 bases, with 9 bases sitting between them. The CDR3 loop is CASSVDWGMNTEAFF. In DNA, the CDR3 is TGTGCCAGCAGCGTAGATTGGGGCATGAACACTGAAGCTTTCTTT. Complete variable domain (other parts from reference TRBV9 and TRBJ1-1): DSGVTQTPKHLITATGQRVTLRCSPRSGDLSVYWYQQSLDQGLQFLIQYYNGEERAKGNILERFSAQQFPDLHSELNLSSLELGDSALYFCASSVDWGMNTEAFFGQGTRLTVV.